These 16 T cell receptor beta chains originate from one sample sequenced in a study of blood T cell repertoires in COVID-19. TCRdb's copy holds only in-frame clones and misses some; the assay was immunoSEQ multiplex PCR. This sample yields about 230,000 clones, of which 75% to 85% are seen a single time; 1.3% belongs to the top ten. The sequenced sample consisted of peripheral blood. The source of these receptors is a young woman with COVID-19, enrolled during active disease.

J is TRBJ2-6 and V is TRBV28; 8 bases are shared with TRBD1. CDR1 is MDHEN and CDR2 is SYDVKM in the germline V gene. The CDR3 totals 21 residues. Trimming cost V 6 bases and J 1 base; bases outside gene matches: 20. CDR3: CASSPVMITGGGTSGANVLTF. The CDR3 DNA reads TGTGCCAGCAGCCCAGTGATGATAACAGGGGGTGGAACATCTGGGGCCAACGTCCTGACTTTC.

The J gene is TRBJ2-3, the V gene TRBV5-8; tentative D call: TRBD1 (6 bases). Trimming removed 0 bases at V and 0 bases at J, with 17 bases between. Germline lookup yields CDR1 SGHTS and CDR2 YDEGEE. CDR3 length: 18 residues. CDR3 residues: CASSLEQGLLLSTDTQYF. The CDR3 DNA reads as TGTGCCAGCAGCTTGGAGCAGGGGCTCTTACTTAGCACAGATACGCAGTATTTT.

J is TRBJ2-5 and V is TRBV28; 11 positions agree with TRBD2. Per germline, CDR1 MDHEN and CDR2 SYDVKM. The CDR3 consists of 16 residues. V gave up 4 bases and J gave up 0 bases; unmatched junction bases: 4. CDR3 sequence reads: CASSSLSGGDQETQYF. The CDR3 region has the DNA TGTGCCAGCAGTTCCCTTAGCGGGGGGGACCAAGAGACCCAGTACTTC.

This rearrangement joins TRBV3-1 (or the pseudogene TRBV3-2) to TRBJ2-7, with TRBD1 matching over 7 bases. Trimming removed 1 base from V and 10 bases from J; junction bases left unmatched: 4. Germline V gives CDR1 LGHDT, CDR2 YNNKEL (reference sequence). The CDR3 is 12 residues long. The CDR3 is CASSQATGPQYF. The CDR3 bases are TGTGCCAGCAGCCAAGCGACAGGGCCCCAGTACTTC.

This clone was observed a handful of times. The chain links TRBV2 to TRBJ1-1; 7 bases map to TRBD1. Germline CDR1 and CDR2: SNHLY and FYNNEI. The V gene end was trimmed by 11 bases and the J gene end by 1 base; junction bases not matched to a gene: 7. This CDR3 spans 13 amino acids. The CDR3 DNA follows: TGTGCCCGCCTCCGGGACAGGAACACTGAAGCTTTCTTT. This codes for CARLRDRNTEAFF.

Worth noting for this clone: The same CDR3 arises from other DNA sequences in this sample as well. This chain connects TRBV2 to TRBJ2-3; 10 bases align to TRBD2. Germline CDR1 reads SNHLY; CDR2 reads FYNNEI. This CDR3 has 13 amino acids. Unmatched junction bases numbered 1, after V lost 7 bases and J lost 3 bases. The CDR3 sequence is CASKRGGTDTQYF. The CDR3 DNA reads TGTGCCAGCAAGCGGGGGGGTACAGATACGCAGTATTTT.

In its sample, this clone was seen once. The rearrangement uses TRBV4-3 and TRBJ1-4; D is perhaps TRBD1 (6 bases). CDR3 length equals 17 residues. The germline V and J ends were trimmed by 4 bases and 0 bases, with 15 bases remaining between them. Germline CDR1 reads LGHNA; CDR2 reads YSLEER. CDR3 bases: TGCGCCAGCAGCCCCCGACTGCACAGGGCAACTAATGAAAAACTGTTTTTT. This translates into CASSPRLHRATNEKLFF.

The chain links TRBV29-1 to TRBJ2-2; no firm D call. This CDR3 has 12 residues. The V end was cut by 4 bases, the J end by 5 bases, with 8 bases between. CDR1 is SQVTM, CDR2 ANQGSEA, per germline. In DNA form, the CDR3 reads TGCAGCGTTGTAACCGGGACCGGGGAGCTGTTTTTT. Its translation is CSVVTGTGELFF.

This sequence joins TRBV20-1 and TRBJ2-2; no firm D call. The CDR3 spans 13 residues. V shed 3 bases and J shed 4 bases, with 9 bases lying between them. Germline CDR1 DFQATT, CDR2 SNEGSKA (reference sequence). The CDR3 protein is CSASFALTGELFF. As DNA, the CDR3 is TGCAGTGCTAGTTTTGCGCTCACCGGGGAGCTGTTTTTT.

The V call is TRBV5-5, the J call TRBJ2-7; D not resolved. The ends were cut back, 2 bases at V and 3 bases at J, with 9 bases in the middle. The CDR3 sequence is 13 residues long. Germline V lookup: CDR1 SGHKS, CDR2 YYEKEE (reference sequence). DNA of the CDR3: TGTGCCAGCAGCTTCAACAGAGACTACGAGCAGTACTTC. As protein: CASSFNRDYEQYF.

This clone was detected only once. The junction differs from germline at one of its ends, possibly a read error. The chain recombines TRBV15 with TRBJ2-7; the match to TRBD1 covers 8 bases. The CDR3 sequence is 15 residues long. Germline V gives CDR1 LNHNV, CDR2 YYDKDF (reference sequence). The CDR3 sequence: CATSRDRGRSYEQYF. Here the CDR3 DNA reads TGTGCCACCAGCCGAGACAGGGGCAGGTCCTACGAGCAGTACTTC.

The chain recombines TRBV2 with TRBJ2-2; 9 bases are shared with TRBD2. V trimming: 3 bases; J trimming: 4 bases; junction bases outside the gene matches: 6. Germline CDR1 and CDR2: SNHLY and FYNNEI. The CDR3 is made up of 16 amino acids. CDR3 region: CASSDSLRGGTGELFF. The CDR3 DNA sequence: TGTGCCAGCAGTGATTCGTTGCGGGGGGGCACCGGGGAGCTGTTTTTT.

This CDR3 is CASSQEAGQGIQPQHF. CDR3 bases: TGCGCCAGCAGCCAAGAAGCGGGACAGGGTATTCAGCCCCAGCATTTT. V gene TRBV4-3 combines with J gene TRBJ1-5; 9 bases agree with TRBD1. The J segment lost 6 bases and the V segment lost 0 bases, leaving 6 bases of the junction unmatched. Germline assignment: CDR1 LGHNA and CDR2 YSLEER. This CDR3 has 16 amino acids.

The V call is TRBV15, the J call TRBJ1-2; possibly TRBD1 for D (6 bases). This CDR3 comprises 15 residues. Germline loops: CDR1 LNHNV, CDR2 YYDKDF (reference sequence). V lost 3 bases to trimming and J lost 0 bases, with 11 bases between them. The CDR3 here is CATSSNRDPNYGYTF. CDR3 sequence (DNA): TGTGCCACCAGCAGTAACAGGGACCCTAACTATGGCTACACCTTC.

V and J are TRBV5-8 and TRBJ1-2; D call uncertain. The germline CDR1 and CDR2 sequences are SGHTS and YDEGEE. This CDR3 contains 14 residues. The V and J ends lost 5 bases and 4 bases respectively, with 15 bases between them. The DNA of the CDR3 is TGTGCCAGCAGTCTTGGCTGGTCCTCCTATGGCTACACCTTC. Protein product: CASSLGWSSYGYTF.

This clone was detected only once. The V and J genes are TRBV30 and TRBJ2-5, with a tentative D call TRBD1 (6 bases). CDR3 length: 14 amino acids. V was trimmed by 4 bases and J by 2 bases, leaving 14 bases between them. CDR1 is GTSNPN and CDR2 is SVGIG in the germline V gene (reference sequence). The CDR3 bases are TGTGCCTGGAATTCCGGCGGACAGCAAGAGACCCAGTACTTC. The encoded protein is CAWNSGGQQETQYF. The complete variable domain, with remaining parts taken from reference TRBV30 and TRBJ2-5, reads SQTIHQWPATLVQPVGSPLSLECTVEGTSNPNLYWYRQAAGRGLQLLFYSVGIGQISSEVPQNLSASRPQDRQFILSSKKLLLSDSGFYLCAWNSGGQQETQYFGPGTRLLVL.